One and the same sample provided the 2 T cell receptor beta chains below, sequenced in a study of T cells in women clearing cervical HPV infection. The data were produced by immunoSEQ multiplex PCR, yet TCRdb's version contains in-frame clones alone and is incomplete. This sample's clone table lists around 28,000 clones. The sample was blood buffy coat. These receptors were taken from a woman aged 18 to 75 with a cervical HPV16 infection that either progressed to CIN3+ or cleared (not recorded which).

With regard to this clone: Sequencing ends 3 residues short of the CDR3 end; the germline J gene provides the rest. The rearrangement joins TRBV18 to TRBJ1-1; maybe TRBD1 (6 bases). The ends were cut back, 3 bases at V and 7 bases at J, with 15 bases in the middle. From germline, CDR1 is KGHSH and CDR2 LQKENI. This CDR3 has 14 amino acids. CDR3 region: CASSPTGWDGEAFF. The covered CDR3 bases are TGTGCCAGCTCACCTACAGGGTGGGATGGTGAA. Looking up the rest from reference TRBV18 and TRBJ1-1 gives the full variable domain: NAGVMQNPRHLVRRRGQEARLRCSPMKGHSHVYWYRQLPEEGLKFMVYLQKENIIDESGMPKERFSAEFPKEGPSILRIQQVVRGDSAAYFCASSPTGWDGEAFFGQGTRLTVV.

The CDR3 loop is CASSLTGYGYTF. The CDR3 DNA, read in part, is TGTGCCAGCAGCCTGACAGGGTATGGC. This chain links TRBV7-9 with TRBJ1-2; 7 nucleotides line up with TRBD1. The read stops 3 residues short of the end of the CDR3; the missing end is completed from the germline J gene. CDR3 length: 12 residues. The germline gives CDR1 SEHNR, CDR2 FQNEAQ (reference sequence). V lost 5 bases and J lost 5; bases outside the gene matches: 2.